This record concerns one TCR beta chain sequence. This entry is derived from a study of control samples from healthy donors and cancer patients. J lost 8 bases, V lost 7 bases, and 5 bases had no gene match. The CDR3 runs to 12 residues. The V gene's germline CDR1 is MNHEY and CDR2 SMNVEV (reference sequence). Libraries were prepared by immunoSEQ multiplex PCR; TCRdb keeps only in-frame clonotypes and omits some of them. The top ten hold about 2.7% of the sample, which has 70,000 to 75,000 clones, 85% to 95% seen once. This clonotype was obtained from a woman aged 25 to 39 in good health. The sequenced sample was blood. This sequence joins TRBV27 and TRBJ2-1, with 7 bases aligning to TRBD1. The chain's CDR3 is CASTSGQYEQFF. DNA for the CDR3: TGTGCCAGCACATCGGGACAGTATGAGCAGTTCTTC.